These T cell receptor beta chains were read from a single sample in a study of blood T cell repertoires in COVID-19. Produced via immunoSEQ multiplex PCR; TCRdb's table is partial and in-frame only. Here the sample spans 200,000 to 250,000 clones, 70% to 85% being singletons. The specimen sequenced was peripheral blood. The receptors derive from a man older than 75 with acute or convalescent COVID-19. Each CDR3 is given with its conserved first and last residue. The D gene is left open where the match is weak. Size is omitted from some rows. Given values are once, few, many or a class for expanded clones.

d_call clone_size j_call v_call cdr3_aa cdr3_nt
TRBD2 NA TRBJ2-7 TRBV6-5 CASSIGLAGVYEQYF TGTGCCAGCAGTATAGGACTAGCGGGAGTTTACGAGCAGTACTTC
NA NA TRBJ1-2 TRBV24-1 CATSDWGGYGYTF TGTGCCACCAGTGATTGGGGGGGCTATGGCTACACCTTC
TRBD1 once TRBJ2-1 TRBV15 CATTPRQGLIYNEQFF TGTGCCACCACCCCAAGACAGGGGCTTATCTACAATGAGCAGTTCTTC
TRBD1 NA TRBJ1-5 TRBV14 CASSQDLGDRGTIYSNQPQHF TGTGCCAGCAGCCAAGATTTGGGGGACAGGGGCACCATTTATAGCAATCAGCCCCAGCATTTT
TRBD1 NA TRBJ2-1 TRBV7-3 CASSQQGAAYNEQFF TGTGCCAGCAGCCAACAGGGGGCCGCCTACAATGAGCAGTTCTTC
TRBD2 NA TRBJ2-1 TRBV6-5 CASSYTSQRGSNEQFF TGTGCCAGCAGTTACACCTCCCAGCGGGGTTCCAATGAGCAGTTCTTC
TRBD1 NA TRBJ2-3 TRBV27 CASSLGGQSTDTQYF TGTGCCAGCAGTTTAGGGGGACAGAGCACAGATACGCAGTATTTT
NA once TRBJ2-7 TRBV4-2 CASSQEWEGGPIYEQYF TGTGCCAGCAGCCAAGAGTGGGAGGGGGGGCCGATTTACGAGCAGTACTTC
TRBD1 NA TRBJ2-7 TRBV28 CASSRQGSSYEQYF TGTGCCAGCAGCCGACAGGGGAGCTCCTACGAGCAGTACTTC
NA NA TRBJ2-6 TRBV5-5 CASKLYPSLRDSGANVLTF TGTGCCAGCAAACTTTACCCAAGTCTCCGGGACTCTGGGGCCAACGTCCTGACTTTC
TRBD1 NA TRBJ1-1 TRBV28 CASRGTGGKTEAFF TGTGCCAGCAGAGGGACAGGGGGCAAAACTGAAGCTTTCTTT
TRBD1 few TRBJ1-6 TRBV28 CASSLWGFGDRASNSPLHF TGTGCCAGCAGTTTATGGGGCTTTGGGGACAGGGCATCTAATTCACCCCTCCACTTT
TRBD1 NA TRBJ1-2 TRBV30 CAWSPQMGQDGYTF TGTGCCTGGAGTCCCCAAATGGGACAGGATGGCTACACCTTC
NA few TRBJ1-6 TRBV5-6 CASSLVGAAGSPLHF TGTGCCAGCAGCTTGGTAGGGGCCGCCGGGTCACCCCTCCACTTT
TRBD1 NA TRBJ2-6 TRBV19 CASSTLPGQGGSGANVLTF TGTGCCAGTAGTACCCTGCCCGGACAGGGGGGATCTGGGGCCAACGTCCTGACTTTC
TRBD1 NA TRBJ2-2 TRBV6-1 CASSEAGRGPGELFF TGTGCCAGCAGTGAAGCGGGCAGGGGGCCCGGGGAGCTGTTTTTT
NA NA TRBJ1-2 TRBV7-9 CASSDQTGTFYGYTF TGTGCCAGCAGCGATCAAACCGGGACATTCTATGGCTACACCTTC
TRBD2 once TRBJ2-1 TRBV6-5 CASDDGTREFF TGTGCCTCCGACGACGGGACTAGGGAGTTCTTC
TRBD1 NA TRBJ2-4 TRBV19 CASSSGTGGASKNIQYF TGTGCCAGTAGTTCCGGGACAGGGGGCGCGTCCAAAAACATTCAGTACTTC
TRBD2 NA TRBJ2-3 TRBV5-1 CASSPPSGGAGDTQYF TGCGCCAGCAGCCCACCCAGCGGGGGGGCCGGAGATACGCAGTATTTT
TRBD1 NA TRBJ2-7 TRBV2 CASSDGQGLKQYF TGTGCCAGCAGTGATGGACAGGGTTTGAAGCAGTACTTC
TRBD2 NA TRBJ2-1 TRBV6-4 CASSGASGSIGEQFF TGTGCCAGCAGTGGAGCTAGCGGGAGTATCGGTGAGCAGTTCTTC
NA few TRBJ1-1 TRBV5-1 CASSLGGLNTEAFF TGCGCCAGCAGCTTGGGAGGCTTGAACACTGAAGCTTTCTTT
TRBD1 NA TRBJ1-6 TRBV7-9 CASSLGQGTNSPLHF TGTGCCAGCAGCTTAGGACAGGGCACAAATTCACCCCTCCACTTT
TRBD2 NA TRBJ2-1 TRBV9 CASSPQLAGGLTIGNEQFF TGTGCCAGCAGCCCCCAACTAGCGGGAGGGCTAACCATTGGGAATGAGCAGTTCTTC
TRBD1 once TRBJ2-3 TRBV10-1 CASSESVLTGQGGTDTQYF TGCGCCAGCAGTGAGTCTGTACTGACGGGACAGGGTGGGACAGATACGCAGTATTTT
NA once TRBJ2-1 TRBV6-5 CASSYSSGSYNEQFF TGTGCCAGCAGTTACTCGTCAGGCTCCTACAATGAGCAGTTCTTC
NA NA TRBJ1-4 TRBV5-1 CASSLETVGEKLFF TGCGCCAGCAGCTTGGAGACAGTCGGTGAAAAACTGTTTTTT
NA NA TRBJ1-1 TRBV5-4 CASSSPGAVYTEAFF TGTGCCAGCAGCTCCCCAGGGGCGGTCTACACTGAAGCTTTCTTT
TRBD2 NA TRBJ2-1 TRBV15 CATSPRFAGVRNEQFF TGTGCCACCAGCCCCCGGTTCGCGGGGGTCCGCAATGAGCAGTTCTTC
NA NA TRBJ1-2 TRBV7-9 CASSLMTGMFQGGYTF TGTGCCAGCAGCTTAATGACAGGAATGTTTCAGGGGGGCTACACCTTC
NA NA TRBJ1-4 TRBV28 CASSLHSGGELFF TGTGCCAGCAGTTTACACTCGGGAGGCGAACTGTTTTTT
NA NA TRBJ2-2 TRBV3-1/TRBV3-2 CASSQDRGGMNTGELFF TGTGCCAGCAGCCAAGATCGCGGGGGCATGAACACCGGGGAGCTGTTTTTT
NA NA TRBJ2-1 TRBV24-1 CATGGSGSSYNEQFF TGTGCCACCGGAGGAAGCGGAAGCTCCTACAATGAGCAGTTCTTC
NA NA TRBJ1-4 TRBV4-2 CASSQETAAINEKLFF TGTGCCAGCAGCCAAGAAACGGCGGCCATTAATGAAAAACTGTTTTTT
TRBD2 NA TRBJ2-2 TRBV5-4 CASSLGGLAASGVFF TGTGCCAGCAGCTTGGGGGGACTAGCGGCCTCAGGGGTGTTTTTT
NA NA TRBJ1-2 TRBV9 CASSARDRHYGYTF TGTGCCAGCAGCGCCCGAGACAGGCACTATGGCTACACCTTC
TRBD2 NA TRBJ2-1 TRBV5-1 CASSLGGSDSYNEQFF TGCGCCAGCAGCTTGGGCGGGAGCGATTCCTACAATGAGCAGTTCTTC
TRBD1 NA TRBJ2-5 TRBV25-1 CASSLAGQGVETQYF TGTGCCAGCAGTCTAGCCGGACAGGGTGTGGAGACCCAGTACTTC
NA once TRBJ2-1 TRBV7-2 CASSSSLAGEQFF TGTGCCAGCAGCTCCTCCCTGGCGGGGGAGCAGTTCTTC
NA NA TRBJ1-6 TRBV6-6 CASSLRYTGRGNSPLHF TGTGCCAGCAGTCTAAGGTACACAGGGAGGGGAAATTCACCCCTCCACTTT
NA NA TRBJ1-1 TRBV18 CASSPGANTEAFF TGTGCCAGCTCACCAGGAGCGAACACTGAAGCTTTCTTT